The source of this TCR beta chain is a study of vaccination effects on CD4 cells after COVID-19. This CDR3 spans 19 amino acids. Clones were sequenced by immunoSEQ multiplex PCR, and TCRdb holds only the in-frame ones, with some missing. The data contain around 30,000 clones, 73% of them seen just once; the ten biggest clones take up roughly 10%. Notes on this clone: The antigen remains undetermined.

Sequencing was preceded by expansion of antigen-specific CD4+ T cells with viral peptide pools in the ViraFEST assay. CD4+ T cell isolation took place after about nine days of culture. Participants completed two doses of the BNT162b2 or mRNA-1273 vaccine. Cultivation was performed at approximately 2.1 million PBMC per well with 9 to 10 IU/ml IL-2 and roughly 9.3 ug/ml peptides added. The TCR comes from a human donor who received a COVID-19 vaccine. The starting material was CD4+ T cells from PBMCs cultured with HCoV-NL63 spike peptides, obtained after COVID-19 vaccination. The gene calls are TRBV21-1 and TRBJ2-5; the D call TRBD1 from the table was never checked on the DNA. TRBV21-1 is shown as a pseudogene. CDR3 nucleotides: TGTGCCAGCAGCAAATGTAGCAGGGATGGTGCCCGACCCAAGGAGACCCAGTACTTC. It is translated as CASSKCSRDGARPKETQYF.